This T cell receptor (beta chain) was captured by sequencing in a study of control samples from healthy donors and cancer patients. The length of the CDR3 is 18 residues. Germline V CDR1 and CDR2: MDHEN, SYDVKM. The V gene end was trimmed by 10 bases and the J gene end by 9 bases; junction bases not matched to a gene: 27. This table comes from immunoSEQ multiplex PCR, and its TCRdb copy is limited to in-frame clones, with some not included. This table has around 58,000 clones, roughly 90% appearing once. The clonotype originates from a man aged 50-60 years in good health. The sequenced material came from blood. This sequence joins TRBV28 and TRBJ2-7; 10 nucleotides match TRBD1. CDR3: CATRFLSRYRDRGLGQYF. CDR3 bases: TGTGCCACCAGGTTCCTCAGTCGGTACCGGGACAGGGGTTTAGGGCAGTACTTC.